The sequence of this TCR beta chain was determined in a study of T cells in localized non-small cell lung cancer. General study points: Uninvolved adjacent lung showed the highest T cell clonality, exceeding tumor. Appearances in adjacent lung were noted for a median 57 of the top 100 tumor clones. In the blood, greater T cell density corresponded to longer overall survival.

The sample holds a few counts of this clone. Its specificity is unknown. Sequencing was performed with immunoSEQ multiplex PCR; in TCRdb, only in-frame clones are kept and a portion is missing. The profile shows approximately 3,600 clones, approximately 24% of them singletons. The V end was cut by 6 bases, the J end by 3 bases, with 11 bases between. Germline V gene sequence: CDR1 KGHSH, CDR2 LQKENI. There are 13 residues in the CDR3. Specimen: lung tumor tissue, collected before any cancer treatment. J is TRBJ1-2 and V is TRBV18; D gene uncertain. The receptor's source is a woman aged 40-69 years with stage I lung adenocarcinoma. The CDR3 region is CASSLDVYYGYTF. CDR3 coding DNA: TGTGCCAGCTCCCTGGACGTATACTATGGCTACACCTTC.